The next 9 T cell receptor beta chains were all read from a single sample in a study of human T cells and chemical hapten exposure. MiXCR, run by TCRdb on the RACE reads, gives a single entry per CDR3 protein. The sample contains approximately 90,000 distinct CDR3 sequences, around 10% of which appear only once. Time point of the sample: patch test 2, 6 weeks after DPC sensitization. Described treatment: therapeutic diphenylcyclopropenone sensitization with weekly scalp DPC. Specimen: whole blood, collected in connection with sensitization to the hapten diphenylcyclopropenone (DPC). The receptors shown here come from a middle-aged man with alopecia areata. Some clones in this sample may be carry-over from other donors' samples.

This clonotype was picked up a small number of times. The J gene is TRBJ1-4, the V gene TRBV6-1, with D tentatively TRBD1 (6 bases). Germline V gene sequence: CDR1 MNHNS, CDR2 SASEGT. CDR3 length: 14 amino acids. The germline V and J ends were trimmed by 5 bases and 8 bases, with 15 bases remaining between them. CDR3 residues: CASSSRTDQEKLFF. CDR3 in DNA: TGTGCCAGCAGTAGTCGGACAGATCAGGAAAAACTGTTTTTT.

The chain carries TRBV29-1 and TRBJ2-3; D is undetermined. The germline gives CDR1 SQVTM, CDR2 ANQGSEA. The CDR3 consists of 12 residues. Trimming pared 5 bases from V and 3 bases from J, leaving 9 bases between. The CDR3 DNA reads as TGCAGCGTTCTGGACGAGACAGATACGCAGTATTTT. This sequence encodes CSVLDETDTQYF.

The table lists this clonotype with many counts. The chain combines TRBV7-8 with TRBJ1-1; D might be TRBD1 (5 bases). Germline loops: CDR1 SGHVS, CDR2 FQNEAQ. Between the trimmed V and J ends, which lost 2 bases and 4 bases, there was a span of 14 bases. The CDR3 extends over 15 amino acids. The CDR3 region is CASSLIWDGSTEAFF. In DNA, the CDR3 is TGTGCCAGCAGCTTAATCTGGGACGGCTCCACTGAAGCTTTCTTT.

CDR3 DNA: TGTGCCAGCAGCCCGCATCAAGGGGAGACCCAGTACTTC. Translation gives CASSPHQGETQYF. The chain carries TRBV6-6 and TRBJ2-5; no clear D gene. CDR3 length equals 13 residues. Germline CDR1 MNHNY, CDR2 SVGAGI (reference sequence). The V end lost 6 bases, the J end lost 5 bases, and 13 bases lay between the germline ends.

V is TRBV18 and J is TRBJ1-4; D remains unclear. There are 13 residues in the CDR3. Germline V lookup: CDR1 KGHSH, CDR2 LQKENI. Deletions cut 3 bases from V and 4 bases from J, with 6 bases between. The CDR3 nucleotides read TGTGCCAGCTCACCGATAAGTAATGAAAAACTGTTTTTT. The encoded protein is CASSPISNEKLFF.

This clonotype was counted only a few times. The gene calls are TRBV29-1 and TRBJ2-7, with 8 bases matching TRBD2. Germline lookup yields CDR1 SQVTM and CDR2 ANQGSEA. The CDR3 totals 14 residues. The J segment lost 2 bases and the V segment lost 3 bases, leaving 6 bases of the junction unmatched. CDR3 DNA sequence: TGCAGCGTTGACGGTGCGGGAGGTCCCTACGAGCAGTACTTC. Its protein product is CSVDGAGGPYEQYF.

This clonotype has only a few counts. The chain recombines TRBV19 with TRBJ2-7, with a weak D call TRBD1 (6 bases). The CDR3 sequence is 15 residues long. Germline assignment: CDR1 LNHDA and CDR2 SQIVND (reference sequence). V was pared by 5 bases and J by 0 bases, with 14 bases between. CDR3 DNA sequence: TGTGCCAGTAGTCCGCACTACAGGGCCTCCTACGAGCAGTACTTC. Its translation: CASSPHYRASYEQYF.

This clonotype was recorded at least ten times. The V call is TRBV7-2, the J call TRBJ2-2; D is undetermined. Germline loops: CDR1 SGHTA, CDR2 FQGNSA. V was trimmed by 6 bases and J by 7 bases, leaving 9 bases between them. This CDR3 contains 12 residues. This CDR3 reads CASSSRGGELFF. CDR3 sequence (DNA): TGTGCCAGCAGTTCTAGAGGCGGGGAGCTGTTTTTT.

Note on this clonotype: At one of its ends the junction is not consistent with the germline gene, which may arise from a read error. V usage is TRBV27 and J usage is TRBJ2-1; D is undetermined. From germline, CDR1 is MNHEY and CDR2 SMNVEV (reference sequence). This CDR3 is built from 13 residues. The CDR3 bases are TGTGCCAGCAGTTTAGGCAGTATATATGAGCAGATCTTC. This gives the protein CASSLGSIYEQIF.